A selection of T cell receptor beta chains follows, all from one sample in a study of blood T cell repertoires in COVID-19. Clones were sequenced by immunoSEQ multiplex PCR, and TCRdb holds only the in-frame ones, with some missing. The sample lists about 380,000 clones, roughly nine tenths occurring once. Sequences were obtained from peripheral blood. These receptor sequences come from a man aged 40-50 years with acute or convalescent COVID-19. The CDR3 runs from the conserved cysteine through the conserved F or W. The D gene is left open where the match is weak. Clone size appears in some rows only: once, few, many, or a class for an expanded clone.

>NA|TRBV11-2|TRBJ2-7|NA
CASSLATDYEQYF
TGTGCCAGCAGCTTAGCTACAGACTACGAGCAGTACTTC
>few|TRBV6-6|TRBJ1-3|NA
CATLSGNTIYF
TGTGCCACACTTTCTGGAAACACCATATATTTT
>NA|TRBV6-5|TRBJ2-7|NA
CASRPDRSSYEQYF
TGTGCCAGCAGACCTGACAGATCTTCCTACGAGCAGTACTTC
>once|TRBV29-1|TRBJ2-7|NA
CSVVLANEQYF
TGCAGCGTTGTTTTGGCCAACGAGCAGTACTTC
>NA|TRBV20-1|TRBJ2-7|TRBD2
CSASGTSGRITYEQYF
TGCAGTGCTAGTGGGACTAGCGGGAGGATAACCTACGAGCAGTACTTC
>NA|TRBV21-1|TRBJ1-5|NA
CASSKELWDRTIQPQHF
TGTGCCAGCAGCAAAGAGCTCTGGGACAGGACCATCCAGCCCCAGCATTTT
>NA|TRBV11-2|TRBJ1-1|TRBD1
CASSLEQGGTEAFF
TGTGCCAGCAGCTTAGAACAGGGGGGCACTGAAGCTTTCTTT
>NA|TRBV6-1|TRBJ2-5|NA
CASSEQRLRETQYF
TGTGCCAGCAGTGAACAGCGGCTCCGGGAGACCCAGTACTTC
>NA|TRBV11-2|TRBJ1-2|TRBD1
CASSLGWRQGVGGYTF
TGTGCCAGCAGCTTAGGTTGGAGACAGGGGGTGGGAGGCTACACCTTC
>NA|TRBV6-5|TRBJ1-1|NA
CASSYHRVNTEAFF
TGTGCCAGCAGTTACCACCGGGTGAACACTGAAGCTTTCTTT
>NA|TRBV2|TRBJ1-2|TRBD1
CASSFTGQGNNYGYTF
TGTGCCAGCAGTTTCACCGGACAGGGAAATAACTATGGCTACACCTTC
>NA|TRBV18|TRBJ1-1|TRBD1
CASSPRTGGDAEAFF
TGTGCCAGCTCACCCCGGACAGGGGGCGACGCTGAAGCTTTCTTT
>NA|TRBV7-9|TRBJ1-1|NA
CASSLGGLTEAFF
TGTGCCAGCAGCTTAGGGGGGCTCACTGAAGCTTTCTTT
>NA|TRBV27|TRBJ1-5|TRBD1
CASSINRGEQPQHF
TGTGCCAGCAGTATTAACAGGGGGGAACAGCCCCAGCATTTT
>NA|TRBV5-1|TRBJ2-3|TRBD1
CASETGTGGVDTQYF
TGCGCCAGCGAGACCGGGACAGGGGGCGTAGATACGCAGTATTTT
>NA|TRBV27|TRBJ2-1|TRBD1
CASSHGTGNYNEQFF
TGTGCCAGCAGTCACGGGACAGGGAACTACAATGAGCAGTTCTTC
>once|TRBV6-6|TRBJ1-3|NA
CASSYSRSRNTIYF
TGTGCCAGCAGTTACTCCAGGTCTAGAAACACCATATATTTT
>NA|TRBV2|TRBJ2-7|NA
CAVLESQDEQYF
TGTGCCGTCCTAGAGTCGCAAGACGAGCAGTACTTC
>once|TRBV19|TRBJ1-4|NA
CASSVPGLTNEKLFF
TGTGCCAGTAGCGTACCGGGACTGACTAATGAAAAACTGTTTTTT
>NA|TRBV6-5|TRBJ2-7|TRBD1
CASRRGQGSTRQYF
TGTGCCAGCAGACGGGGACAGGGGTCTACTCGCCAGTACTTC
>NA|TRBV9|TRBJ1-4|TRBD1
CASSLQGGKEKLFF
TGTGCCAGCAGCCTCCAAGGGGGCAAGGAAAAACTGTTTTTT
>NA|TRBV11-1|TRBJ2-7|NA
CASSFQPSVSYEQYF
TGTGCCAGCAGCTTCCAGCCTAGCGTCTCCTACGAGCAGTACTTC
>few|TRBV5-1|TRBJ1-2|NA
CASSSGSSNYGYTF
TGCGCCAGCAGCTCGGGTTCCTCTAACTATGGCTACACCTTC
>NA|TRBV27|TRBJ2-1|TRBD2
CASSFSTSGLYNEQFF
TGTGCCAGCAGTTTCTCGACTAGCGGCCTATACAATGAGCAGTTCTTC
>NA|TRBV7-7|TRBJ1-6|TRBD1
CASSSLGQGSPLHF
TGTGCTAGCAGCTCCCTGGGACAGGGATCACCCCTCCACTTT
>NA|TRBV19|TRBJ2-3|NA
CASSPGVSTDTQYF
TGTGCCAGTAGTCCCGGGGTCAGCACAGATACGCAGTATTTT
>NA|TRBV18|TRBJ2-7|NA
CASSSPTGLVEQYF
TGTGCCAGCTCATCTCCGACTGGCTTGGTCGAGCAGTACTTC
>NA|TRBV28|TRBJ1-2|NA
CASSLMGGDYGYTF
TGTGCCAGCAGTTTAATGGGAGGGGACTATGGCTACACCTTC
>NA|TRBV18|TRBJ1-3|NA
CASSQQSSGNTIYF
TGTGCCAGCTCACAACAGAGCTCTGGAAACACCATATATTTT
>NA|TRBV9|TRBJ2-7|NA
CASSVAQGSYEQYF
TGTGCCAGCAGCGTAGCACAGGGTTCCTACGAGCAGTACTTC
>NA|TRBV9|TRBJ2-5|TRBD1
CASSVGSSGQGATGLHF
TGTGCCAGCAGCGTAGGTTCCTCGGGACAGGGGGCGACTGGGCTGCACTTC
>NA|TRBV5-4|TRBJ1-1|NA
CASSSFESGQAFF
TGTGCCAGCAGCTCCTTCGAGTCGGGTCAAGCTTTCTTT
>few|TRBV5-1|TRBJ2-7|NA
CASSSELYEQYF
TGCGCCAGCAGCTCTGAGTTGTACGAGCAGTACTTC
>few|TRBV28|TRBJ1-1|NA
CASTLQDYTNPEAFF
TGTGCCAGCACCCTGCAGGATTACACGAACCCTGAAGCTTTCTTT
>NA|TRBV30|TRBJ1-5|NA
CAWSVSGQLHNQPQHF
TGTGCCTGGAGTGTATCAGGACAGCTACACAATCAGCCCCAGCATTTT
>once|TRBV19|TRBJ1-3|NA
CASSGTHGNTIYF
TGTGCCAGTAGCGGGACACACGGAAACACCATATATTTT
>NA|TRBV28|TRBJ1-2|NA
CASSSYRVSDYGYTF
TGTGCCAGCAGTTCCTACAGGGTATCGGACTATGGCTACACCTTC